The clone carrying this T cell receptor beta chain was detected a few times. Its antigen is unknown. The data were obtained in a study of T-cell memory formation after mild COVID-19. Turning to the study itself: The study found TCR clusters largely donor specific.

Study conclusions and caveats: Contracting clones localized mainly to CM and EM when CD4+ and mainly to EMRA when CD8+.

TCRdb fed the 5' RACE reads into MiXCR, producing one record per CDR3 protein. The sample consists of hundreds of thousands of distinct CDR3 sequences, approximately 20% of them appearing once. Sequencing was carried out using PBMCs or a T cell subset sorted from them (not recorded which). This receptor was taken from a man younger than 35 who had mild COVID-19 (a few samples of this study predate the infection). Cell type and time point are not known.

CDR3 DNA sequence: TGTGCCAGCAGCCCCCGAGAGACAGTAATGAGCTCCTATAATTCACCCCTCCACTTT. Translated: CASSPRETVMSSYNSPLHF. The V and J genes are TRBV9 and TRBJ1-6, with D tentatively TRBD1 (5 bases). V was pared by 4 bases and J by 0 bases, with 20 bases between. Germline loops: CDR1 SGDLS, CDR2 YYNGEE. The CDR3 is made up of 19 amino acids.